This TCR beta chain was obtained from a study of OX40 agonist ivuxolimab in advanced cancers. Per the germline V gene, CDR1 is LGHNA and CDR2 is YNFKEQ. This CDR3 has 14 amino acids. V was pared by 4 bases and J by 5 bases, with 12 bases between. Here immunoSEQ multiplex PCR was the method, and the copy in TCRdb shows in-frame clones only, minus some. Of about 74,000 clones in the sample, approximately 84% were seen once. The chain carries TRBV4-2 and TRBJ1-5, with TRBD1 as a possible D gene (6 bases). The sequenced sample was CD4+ or CD8+ T cells sorted from blood, obtained in a trial of the OX40 agonist ivuxolimab. This receptor was identified in an adult with an advanced solid tumor such as melanoma, head and neck, liver or kidney cancer. CDR3 bases: TGTGCCAGCAGCCCCCGGGACACATATCAGCCCCAGCATTTT. Its protein is CASSPRDTYQPQHF.